A single sample is the source of the 14 T cell receptor beta chains below, sequenced in a study of T-cell memory formation after mild COVID-19. MiXCR was run by TCRdb on the 5' RACE reads, yielding one entry per CDR3 protein. The sample includes around 340,000 distinct CDR3 sequences, approximately 21% of them seen just once. The sequenced sample consisted of PBMCs or a T cell subset sorted from them (not recorded which). The receptors here all came from an adult woman who had mild COVID-19 (a few samples of this study predate the infection). Cell type and time point are not known.

The V gene is TRBV12-3 or TRBV12-4, the J gene TRBJ1-5; no clear D gene. V dropped 3 bases and J dropped 1 base, with 7 bases sitting between them. This CDR3 is 14 amino acids long. The CDR3 loop is CASSFGPSNQPQHF. For the CDR3, the DNA is TGTGCCAGCAGTTTTGGACCCAGCAATCAGCCCCAGCATTTT.

This chain connects TRBV5-1 to TRBJ2-7; 8 nucleotides line up with TRBD1. The CDR3 sequence is 14 residues long. The germline CDR1 and CDR2 sequences are SGHRS and YFSETQ. J was trimmed by 6 bases and V by 5 bases; bases with no gene match: 10. The CDR3 nucleotides are TGCGCCAGCAGTCCGTGGACAGGGCAGAGCGAGCAGTACTTC. Its protein product is CASSPWTGQSEQYF.

The chain carries TRBV5-5 and TRBJ2-3; 7 bases are a match to TRBD2. The CDR3 length is 16 residues. CDR1 is SGHKS, CDR2 YYEKEE, per germline (reference sequence). J was trimmed by 3 bases and V by 2 bases; bases with no gene match: 9. CDR3 sequence reads: CASSLAGTKGTDTQYF. The CDR3 DNA follows: TGTGCCAGCAGCTTAGCCGGGACTAAAGGGACAGATACGCAGTATTTT.

This CDR3 reads CASSPKGRGANVLTF. As DNA, the CDR3 is TGTGCCAGCAGCCCGAAGGGGCGGGGGGCCAACGTCCTGACTTTC. This sequence joins TRBV5-8 and TRBJ2-6, with D possibly matching TRBD1 (5 bases). V was pared by 4 bases and J by 4 bases, with 12 bases between. The CDR3 is 15 residues long. Germline lookup yields CDR1 SGHTS and CDR2 YDEGEE. Looking up the rest from reference TRBV5-8 and TRBJ2-6 gives the full variable domain: EAGVTQSPTHLIKTRGQQATLRCSPISGHTSVYWYQQALGLGLQFLLWYDEGEERNRGNFPPRFSGRQFPNYSSELNVNALELEDSALYLCASSPKGRGANVLTFGAGSRLTVL.

The V call is TRBV2, the J call TRBJ2-4; tentative D call: TRBD1 (6 bases). The germline V and J ends were trimmed by 11 bases and 2 bases, with 16 bases remaining between them. CDR1 SNHLY and CDR2 FYNNEI come from the germline V gene. This CDR3 contains 14 residues. The DNA for the CDR3 is TGTGCCGCCCACTCTGGGGGCTCCAAAAACATTCAGTACTTC. Translated: CAAHSGGSKNIQYF.

The chain recombines TRBV7-9 with TRBJ1-1; a possible D gene is TRBD1 (5 bases). CDR1 is SEHNR, CDR2 FQNEAQ, per germline (reference sequence). The CDR3 has 13 residues. The V end was cut by 5 bases, the J end by 3 bases, with 10 bases between. Here the CDR3 reads CASSPRGYTEAFF. The CDR3 nucleotides are TGTGCCAGCAGCCCAAGGGGATACACTGAAGCTTTCTTT.

This clonotype turned up a few times. V is TRBV5-1 and J is TRBJ1-5, with 7 bases identical to TRBD1. The CDR3 loop spans 15 amino acids. Trimming at V came to 3 bases and at J to 4 bases, leaving 7 bases not matched to a gene. Germline-derived CDR1 and CDR2 are SGHRS and YFSETQ. The CDR3 here is CASSSEGADNQPQHF. The CDR3 bases are TGCGCCAGCAGCTCGGAGGGGGCGGATAATCAGCCCCAGCATTTT.

This clonotype is a singleton in its sample. The genes are TRBV27 and TRBJ1-2, with a possible D match to TRBD1 (5 bases). The V gene lost 4 bases and the J gene lost 8 bases, with 14 bases spanning the gap. Per germline, CDR1 MNHEY and CDR2 SMNVEV (reference sequence). The CDR3 totals 13 residues. CDR3 amino acids: CASSSAGGGGYTF. Here the CDR3 DNA reads TGTGCCAGCAGTTCGGCCGGGGGTGGGGGCTACACCTTC.

This clonotype has a handful of counts. The gene calls are TRBV7-9 and TRBJ2-7, with a weak D call TRBD2 (6 bases). V was clipped by 6 bases and J by 5 bases, with 20 bases between them. CDR1 and CDR2 from the germline V gene are SEHNR and FQNEAQ (reference sequence). This CDR3 spans 15 amino acids. The CDR3 here is CASSYPRRGLDEQYF. CDR3 in DNA: TGTGCCAGCAGTTACCCCCGGCGGGGTCTGGACGAGCAGTACTTC.

This clonotype was detected a few times. The chain is built from TRBV12-3 or TRBV12-4 and TRBJ1-1; D may be TRBD1 (5 bases). V lost 3 bases, J lost 5 bases, and 13 bases lay in between. This CDR3 comprises 14 residues. CDR3 bases: TGTGCCAGCAGTTTTTCGGGACGGCGGACTGAAGCTTTCTTT. It translates to CASSFSGRRTEAFF.

This clonotype has a count of ten or more. This rearrangement joins TRBV6-2 or TRBV6-3 to TRBJ2-2; 8 bases fit TRBD1. Looked up from germline, CDR1 is MNHEY and CDR2 is SVGEGT. V was clipped by 2 bases and J by 7 bases; unmatched bases: 6. The CDR3 contains 15 residues. The CDR3 is CASSYAQGVNGELFF. The CDR3 bases are TGTGCCAGCAGTTACGCACAGGGGGTGAACGGGGAGCTGTTTTTT.

This sequence joins TRBV20-1 and TRBJ2-7; D unclear. V lost 6 bases to trimming and J lost 5 bases, with 11 bases between them. This CDR3 comprises 11 residues. CDR1 DFQATT and CDR2 SNEGSKA come from the germline V gene (reference sequence). The chain's CDR3 is CSAARRHEQYF. The CDR3 bases are TGCAGTGCAGCCCGAAGACACGAGCAGTACTTC.

The rearrangement joins TRBV27 to TRBJ2-1; TRBD2 agrees at 9 bases. The V segment lost 1 base and the J segment 8 bases; nucleotides outside the gene matches: 6. The CDR3 runs to 15 residues. Germline assignment: CDR1 MNHEY and CDR2 SMNVEV (reference sequence). CDR3 sequence reads: CASSLLGTSPHEQFF. DNA of the CDR3: TGTGCCAGCAGTTTATTAGGGACTAGCCCCCATGAGCAGTTCTTC.

This clonotype appeared a few times. CDR3: CASSQGYNTEAFF. CDR3 nucleotide sequence: TGTGCCAGCAGTCAGGGCTATAACACTGAAGCTTTCTTT. The V and J genes are TRBV7-7 and TRBJ1-1, with D maybe TRBD1 (5 bases). The germline V gene encodes CDR1 SSHAT and CDR2 FNYEAQ (reference sequence). V shed 6 bases and J shed 2 bases, with 10 bases lying between them. This CDR3 spans 13 amino acids.